One T cell receptor beta chain is described in this entry. Its target is not known. Regulatory (CD25-high CD127-low) and conventional (CD25-low CD127-high) CD4+ T cells were sorted separately. These data are taken from a study of regulatory T cells. Study-wide points: In CD3G-deficient patients, conventional CD4+ T cells were enriched for hydrophobic CDR3 residues at positions 6 and 7. Patient repertoires had restricted TRB V-J pairs and skewed V and J usage, most in Tregs.

The primer mix had 52 TRBV and 13 TRBJ primers. Libraries were prepared by immunoSEQ multiplex PCR; TCRdb keeps only in-frame clonotypes and omits some of them. In the table there are tens of thousands of clones, 85% to 95% of which are singletons. With 8 bases removed from V and 1 base from J, the gap between germline ends came to 12 bases. CDR1 SQVTM and CDR2 ANQGSEA come from the germline V gene. This CDR3 region has 12 residues. The chain links TRBV29-1 to TRBJ2-7, with D perhaps assigned TRBD1 or TRBD2 (5 bases each). The sequenced material came from conventional CD4+ T cells sorted from blood. This receptor was taken from a person in their late teens or twenties with CD3G deficiency. CDR3 sequence (DNA): TGCAGCTGCCGGGACGGATCCTACGAGCAGTACTTC. Residues: CSCRDGSYEQYF.